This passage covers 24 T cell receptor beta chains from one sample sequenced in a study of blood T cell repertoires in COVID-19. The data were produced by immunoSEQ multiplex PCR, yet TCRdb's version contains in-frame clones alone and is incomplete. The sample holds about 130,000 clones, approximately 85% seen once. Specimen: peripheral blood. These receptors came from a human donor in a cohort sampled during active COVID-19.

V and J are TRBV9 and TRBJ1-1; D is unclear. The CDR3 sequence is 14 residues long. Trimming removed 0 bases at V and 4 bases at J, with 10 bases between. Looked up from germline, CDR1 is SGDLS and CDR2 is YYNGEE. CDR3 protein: CASSVGGPPTEAFF. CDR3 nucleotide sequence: TGTGCCAGCAGCGTAGGAGGTCCCCCCACTGAAGCTTTCTTT.

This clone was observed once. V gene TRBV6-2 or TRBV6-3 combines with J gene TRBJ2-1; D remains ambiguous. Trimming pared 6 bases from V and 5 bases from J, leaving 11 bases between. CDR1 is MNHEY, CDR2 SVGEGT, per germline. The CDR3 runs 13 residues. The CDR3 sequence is CASSQIQHNEQFF. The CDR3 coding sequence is TGTGCCAGCAGCCAAATACAGCACAATGAGCAGTTCTTC.

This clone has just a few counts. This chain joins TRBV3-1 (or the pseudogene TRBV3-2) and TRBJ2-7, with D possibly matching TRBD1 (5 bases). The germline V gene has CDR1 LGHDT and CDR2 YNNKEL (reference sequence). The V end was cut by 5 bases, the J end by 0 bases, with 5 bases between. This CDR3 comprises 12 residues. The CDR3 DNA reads TGTGCCAGCAGCGACAGCTCCTACGAGCAGTACGTC. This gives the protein CASSDSSYEQYV.

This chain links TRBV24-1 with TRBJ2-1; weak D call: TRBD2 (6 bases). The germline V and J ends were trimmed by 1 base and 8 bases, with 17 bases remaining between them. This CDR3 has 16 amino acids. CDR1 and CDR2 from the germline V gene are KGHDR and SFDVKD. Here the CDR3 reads CATSDFKGLSPHEQFF. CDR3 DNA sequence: TGTGCCACCAGTGATTTTAAGGGACTGTCCCCCCATGAGCAGTTCTTC.

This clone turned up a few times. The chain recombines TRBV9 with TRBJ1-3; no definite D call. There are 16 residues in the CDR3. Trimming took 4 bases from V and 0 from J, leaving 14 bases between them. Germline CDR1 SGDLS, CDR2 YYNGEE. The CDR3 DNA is TGTGCCAGCAGCCCCCGCGGGGTCAGCTCTGGAAACACCATATATTTT. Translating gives CASSPRGVSSGNTIYF.

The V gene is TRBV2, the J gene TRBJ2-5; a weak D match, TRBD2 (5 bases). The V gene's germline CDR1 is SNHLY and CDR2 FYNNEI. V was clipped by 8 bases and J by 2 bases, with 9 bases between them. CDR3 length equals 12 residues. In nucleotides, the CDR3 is TGTGCCAGCGAGGGCTGGCAAGAGACCCAGTACTTC. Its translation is CASEGWQETQYF.

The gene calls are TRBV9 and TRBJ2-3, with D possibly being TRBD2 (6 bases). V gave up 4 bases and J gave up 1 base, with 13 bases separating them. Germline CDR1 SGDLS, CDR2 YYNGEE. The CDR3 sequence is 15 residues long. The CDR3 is CASSPRLEGTDTQYF. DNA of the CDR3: TGTGCCAGCAGCCCCCGACTAGAGGGCACAGATACGCAGTATTTT.

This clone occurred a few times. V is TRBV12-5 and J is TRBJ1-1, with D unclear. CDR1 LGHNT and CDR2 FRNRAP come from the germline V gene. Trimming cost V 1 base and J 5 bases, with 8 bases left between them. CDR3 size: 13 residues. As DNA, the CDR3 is TGTGCTAGTGGTTTGGGGAGGAGAACTGAAGCTTTCTTT. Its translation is CASGLGRRTEAFF.

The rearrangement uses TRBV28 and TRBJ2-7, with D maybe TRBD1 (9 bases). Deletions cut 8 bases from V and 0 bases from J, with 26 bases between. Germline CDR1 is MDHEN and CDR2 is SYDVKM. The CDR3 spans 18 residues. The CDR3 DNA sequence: TGTGCCAGCGGAACAGGGGGCAGAGGACTAGCCCTCTCCTACGAGCAGTACGTC. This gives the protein CASGTGGRGLALSYEQYV.

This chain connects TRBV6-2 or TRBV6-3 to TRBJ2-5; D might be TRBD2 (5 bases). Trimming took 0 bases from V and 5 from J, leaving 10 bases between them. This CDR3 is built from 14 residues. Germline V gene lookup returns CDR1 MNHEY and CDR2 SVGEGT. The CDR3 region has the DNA TGTGCCAGCAGTTACTCCGGGAACCTTGAGACCCAGTACTTC. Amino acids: CASSYSGNLETQYF.

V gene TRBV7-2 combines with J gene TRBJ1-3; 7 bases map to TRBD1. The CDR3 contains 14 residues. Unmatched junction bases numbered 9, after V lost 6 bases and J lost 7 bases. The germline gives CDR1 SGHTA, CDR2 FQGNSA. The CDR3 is CASRRAGGGNTIYF. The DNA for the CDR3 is TGTGCCAGCAGGAGGGCAGGGGGAGGCAACACCATATATTTT.

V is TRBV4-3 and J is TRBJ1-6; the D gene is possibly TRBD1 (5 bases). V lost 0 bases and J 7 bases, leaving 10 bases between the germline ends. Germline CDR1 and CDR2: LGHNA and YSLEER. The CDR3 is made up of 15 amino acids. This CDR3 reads CASSQDAGRNSPLHF. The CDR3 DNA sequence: TGCGCCAGCAGCCAAGACGCAGGGCGGAATTCACCCCTCCACTTT.

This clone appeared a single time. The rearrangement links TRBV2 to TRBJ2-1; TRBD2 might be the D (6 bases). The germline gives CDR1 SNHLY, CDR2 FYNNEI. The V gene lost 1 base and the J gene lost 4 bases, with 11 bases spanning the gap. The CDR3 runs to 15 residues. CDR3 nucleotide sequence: TGTGCCAGCAGTGAAGTTAGCGGCCAATACAATGAGCAGTTCTTC. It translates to CASSEVSGQYNEQFF.

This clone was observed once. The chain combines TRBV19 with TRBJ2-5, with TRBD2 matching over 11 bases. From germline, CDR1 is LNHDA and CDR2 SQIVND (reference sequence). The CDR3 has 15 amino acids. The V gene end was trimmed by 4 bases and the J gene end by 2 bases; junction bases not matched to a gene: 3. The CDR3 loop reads CASSTPSGGQETQYF. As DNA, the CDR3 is TGTGCCAGTAGTACCCCTAGCGGGGGGCAAGAGACCCAGTACTTC.

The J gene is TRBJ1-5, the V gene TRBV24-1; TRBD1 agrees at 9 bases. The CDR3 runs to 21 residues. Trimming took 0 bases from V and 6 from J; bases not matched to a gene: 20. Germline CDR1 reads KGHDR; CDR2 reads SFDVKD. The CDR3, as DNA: TGTGCCACCAGTGATTTGCTATTGGACCTGAACGGACAGGGGATCAGTCAGCCCCAGCATTTT. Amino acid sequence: CATSDLLLDLNGQGISQPQHF.

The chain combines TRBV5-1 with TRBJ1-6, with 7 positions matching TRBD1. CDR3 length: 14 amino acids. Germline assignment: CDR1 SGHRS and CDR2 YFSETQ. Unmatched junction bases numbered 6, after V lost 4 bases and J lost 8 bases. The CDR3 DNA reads TGCGCCAGCAGCCCCACAGGGGTGGATTCACCCCTCCACTTT. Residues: CASSPTGVDSPLHF.

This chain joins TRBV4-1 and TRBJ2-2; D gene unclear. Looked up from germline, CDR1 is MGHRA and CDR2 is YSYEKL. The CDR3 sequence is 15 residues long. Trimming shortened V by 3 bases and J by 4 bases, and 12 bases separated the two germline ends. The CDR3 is CASSHQVLATGELFF. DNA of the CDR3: TGCGCCAGCAGCCACCAGGTCTTGGCCACCGGGGAGCTGTTTTTT.

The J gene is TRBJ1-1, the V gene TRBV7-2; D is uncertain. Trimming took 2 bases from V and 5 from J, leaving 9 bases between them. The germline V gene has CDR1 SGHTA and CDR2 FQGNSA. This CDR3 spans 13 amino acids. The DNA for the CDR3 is TGTGCCAGCAGCTTAAGGTTCGGGACTGAAGCTTTCTTT. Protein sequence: CASSLRFGTEAFF. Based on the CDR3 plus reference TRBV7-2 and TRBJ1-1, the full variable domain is GAGVSQSPSNKVTEKGKDVELRCDPISGHTALYWYRQSLGQGLEFLIYFQGNSAPDKSGLPSDRFSAERTGGSVSTLTIQRTQQEDSAVYLCASSLRFGTEAFFGQGTRLTVV.

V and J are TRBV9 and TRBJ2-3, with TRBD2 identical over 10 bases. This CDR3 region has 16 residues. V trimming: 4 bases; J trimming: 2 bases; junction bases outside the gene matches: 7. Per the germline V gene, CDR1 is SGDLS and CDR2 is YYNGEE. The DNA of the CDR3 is TGTGCCAGCAGCAAAACCGGGACTAGCGACACAGATACGCAGTATTTT. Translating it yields CASSKTGTSDTDTQYF.

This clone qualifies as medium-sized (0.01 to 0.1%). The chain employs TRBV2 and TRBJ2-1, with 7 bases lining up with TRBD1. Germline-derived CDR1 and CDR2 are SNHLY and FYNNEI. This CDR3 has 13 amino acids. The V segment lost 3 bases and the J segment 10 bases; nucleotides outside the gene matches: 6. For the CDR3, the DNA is TGTGCCAGCAGTGATGTAGGGGGCTTGGAGCAGTTCTTC. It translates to CASSDVGGLEQFF.

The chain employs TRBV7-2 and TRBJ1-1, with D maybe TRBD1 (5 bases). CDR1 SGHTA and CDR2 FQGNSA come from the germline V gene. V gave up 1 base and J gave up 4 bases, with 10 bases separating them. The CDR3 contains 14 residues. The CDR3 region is CASSLVGRGTEAFF. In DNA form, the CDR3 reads TGTGCCAGCAGCTTAGTTGGGAGGGGCACTGAAGCTTTCTTT.

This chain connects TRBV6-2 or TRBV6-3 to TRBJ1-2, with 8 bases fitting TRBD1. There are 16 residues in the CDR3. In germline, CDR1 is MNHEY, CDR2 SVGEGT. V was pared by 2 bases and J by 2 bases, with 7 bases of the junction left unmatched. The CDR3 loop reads CASSYLQGEVNYGYTF. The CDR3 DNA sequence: TGTGCCAGCAGTTACCTACAGGGGGAAGTGAACTATGGCTACACCTTC.

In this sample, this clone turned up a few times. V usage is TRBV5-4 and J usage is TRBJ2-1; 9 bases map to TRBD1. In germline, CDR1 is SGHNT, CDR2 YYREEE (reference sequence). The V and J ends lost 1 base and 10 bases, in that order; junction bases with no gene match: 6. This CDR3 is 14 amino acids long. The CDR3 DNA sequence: TGTGCCAGCAGCTTGCTGGACAGGGGAGGGGAGCAGTTCTTC. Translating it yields CASSLLDRGGEQFF.

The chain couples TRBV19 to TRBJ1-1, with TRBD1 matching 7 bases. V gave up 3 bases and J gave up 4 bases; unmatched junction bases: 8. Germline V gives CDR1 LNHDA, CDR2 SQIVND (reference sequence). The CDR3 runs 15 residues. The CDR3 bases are TGTGCCAGTAGTATGACAGGGATCGGCGGCACTGAAGCTTTCTTT. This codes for CASSMTGIGGTEAFF. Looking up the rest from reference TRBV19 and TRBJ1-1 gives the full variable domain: DGGITQSPKYLFRKEGQNVTLSCEQNLNHDAMYWYRQDPGQGLRLIYYSQIVNDFQKGDIAEGYSVSREKKESFPLTVTSAQKNPTAFYLCASSMTGIGGTEAFFGQGTRLTVV.